This T cell receptor beta chain was documented in a study of cytomegalovirus exposure and HLA in healthy donors. At the level of the study: It was reported in a later analysis that the same platform had been used for the 120 validation repertoires as for the approximately 700 first-cohort repertoires. Study-wide findings and caveats: Most TCR sequences were uncommon, yet certain public TCRs appeared in many donors.

Trimming took 4 bases from V and 7 from J; bases not matched to a gene: 6. Germline V gene sequence: CDR1 SEHNR, CDR2 FQNEAQ (reference sequence). There are 14 residues in the CDR3. The assay was immunoSEQ multiplex PCR, and TCRdb's table has in-frame clones only and misses some. The sample records over 35,000 clones, about 93% being singletons. As regards this clone: As yet, its antigen is unknown.

While the first cohort had several hundred subjects, the donors belonged to the separate validation cohort of about 110 subjects. The sample comprised PBMCs. The TCR was taken from a man between 18 and 35 years old in good health and CMV-seronegative. This rearrangement joins TRBV7-9 to TRBJ1-4; 7 bases agree with TRBD1. The CDR3 nucleotides read TGTGCCAGCAGCTCACAGGGGAGTGGTGAAAAACTGTTTTTT. This translates into CASSSQGSGEKLFF.